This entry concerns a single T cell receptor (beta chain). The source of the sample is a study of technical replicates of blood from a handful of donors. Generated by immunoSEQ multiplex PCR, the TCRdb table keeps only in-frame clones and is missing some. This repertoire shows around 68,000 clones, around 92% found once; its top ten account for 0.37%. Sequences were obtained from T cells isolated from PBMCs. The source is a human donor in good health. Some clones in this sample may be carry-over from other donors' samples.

The CDR3 is CAISLTGSGRETQYF. The CDR3 DNA follows: TGTGCCATCAGCCTAACAGGGTCTGGGAGAGAGACCCAGTACTTC. The chain combines TRBV10-3 with TRBJ2-5, with a possible D match to TRBD1 (6 bases). Per the germline V gene, CDR1 is ENHRY and CDR2 is SYGVKD. The length of the CDR3 is 15 residues. V lost 6 bases and J 4 bases, leaving 18 bases between the germline ends.